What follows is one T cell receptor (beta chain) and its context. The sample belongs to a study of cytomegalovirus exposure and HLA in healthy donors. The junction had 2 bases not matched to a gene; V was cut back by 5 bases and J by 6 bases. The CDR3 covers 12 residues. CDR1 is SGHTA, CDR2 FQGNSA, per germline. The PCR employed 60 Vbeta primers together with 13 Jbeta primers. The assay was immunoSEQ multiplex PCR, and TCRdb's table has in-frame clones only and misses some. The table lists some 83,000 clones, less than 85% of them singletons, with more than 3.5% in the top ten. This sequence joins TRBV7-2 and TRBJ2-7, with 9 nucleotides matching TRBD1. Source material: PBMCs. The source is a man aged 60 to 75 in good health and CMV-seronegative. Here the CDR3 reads CASSRDRAEQYF. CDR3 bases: TGTGCCAGCAGCCGGGACAGGGCCGAGCAGTACTTC.